This T cell receptor (beta chain) was found in a study of Graves' ophthalmopathy and Graves' hyperthyroidism. There are 13 residues in the CDR3. The V gene's germline CDR1 is PRHDT and CDR2 FYEKMQ (reference sequence). V trimming: 5 bases; J trimming: 7 bases; junction bases outside the gene matches: 6. Hyperthyroidism was considered stable when no ophthalmopathy appeared within 18 months of follow-up. Amplification of TCR beta CDR3 regions used RNA transcripts. After a first-round RT-PCR with HTBI primers, a second-round multiplex PCR was run. TCRdb ran MiXCR on the multiplex PCR reads and lists one entry per CDR3 protein. The sample consists of 40,000 or so distinct CDR3 sequences, 45% to 55% of them appearing once. This clonotype came up many times.

The chain uses TRBV13 and TRBJ2-5, with TRBD1 identical over 8 bases. This TCR came from an adult woman with stable Graves' hyperthyroidism. The sample was peripheral blood. CDR3 residues: CASSPDRVGTQYF. Written as DNA, the CDR3 is TGTGCCAGCAGCCCGGACAGGGTCGGGACCCAGTACTTC.